Each of the 8 T cell receptor beta chains below was sequenced from the same sample in a study of a mutant IDH1 vaccine in newly diagnosed glioma. The assay was immunoSEQ multiplex PCR, and TCRdb's table has in-frame clones only and misses some. The data contain 50,000 or so clones, approximately 84% of them singletons. Time point in this sample: week 47, end of study. Doses comprised 300 ug of mutant IDH1 20-mer peptide each, plus topical imiquimod. Antigens for these TCRs are unknown. Source: PBMCs, taken from a glioma patient whose treatment included an IDH1 peptide vaccine. Source of these receptors: a woman under 40 with glioma. Some clones in this sample may be carry-over from other donors' samples.

CDR3 sequence reads: CASSPRGGYEQYF. CDR3 DNA sequence: TGTGCCAGCAGCCCAAGAGGGGGTTACGAGCAGTACTTC. V gene TRBV7-9 combines with J gene TRBJ2-7; a weak D match, TRBD1 (6 bases). V dropped 5 bases and J dropped 4 bases, with 12 bases sitting between them. Germline V gene data show CDR1 as SEHNR and CDR2 as FQNEAQ (reference sequence). The length of the CDR3 is 13 residues.

The genes are TRBV30 and TRBJ2-2; 8 bases align to TRBD2. Germline values: CDR1 GTSNPN, CDR2 SVGIG (reference sequence). With V trimmed by 5 bases and J by 7 bases, 12 bases remained unmatched. The CDR3 has 15 residues. CDR3 residues: CAWEALGRADGELFF. CDR3 nucleotide sequence: TGTGCCTGGGAGGCCCTCGGGAGGGCCGACGGGGAGCTGTTTTTT.

The gene calls are TRBV10-3 and TRBJ1-3; 12 bases match TRBD1. Germline assignment: CDR1 ENHRY and CDR2 SYGVKD. This CDR3 comprises 16 residues. The junction had 3 bases not matched to a gene; V was cut back by 6 bases and J by 0 bases. The DNA of the CDR3 is TGTGCCATCAGCGGGACAGGGGGCAACTCTGGAAACACCATATATTTT. The encoded protein is CAISGTGGNSGNTIYF.

The V gene is TRBV4-1, the J gene TRBJ2-1; 8 bases are shared with TRBD2. CDR1 is MGHRA, CDR2 YSYEKL, per germline. The V gene end was trimmed by 2 bases and the J gene end by 7 bases; junction bases not matched to a gene: 10. This CDR3 is 16 amino acids long. For the CDR3, the DNA is TGCGCCAGCAGCCAACAAGGGGTGAGCGGGGGAAATGAGCAGTTCTTC. Amino acid sequence: CASSQQGVSGGNEQFF.

This chain uses TRBV4-1 with TRBJ1-5; 7 bases fit TRBD1. After removal of 4 bases from V and 7 bases from J, the junction contained 10 bases not matched to a gene. The CDR3 covers 15 residues. In germline, CDR1 is MGHRA, CDR2 YSYEKL. This CDR3 is CASSLNQGVIQPQHF. DNA for the CDR3: TGCGCCAGCAGCCTGAACCAGGGGGTAATACAGCCCCAGCATTTT.

CDR3 amino acids: CASSWTSGMTDTQYF. Written as DNA, the CDR3 is TGTGCCAGCAGCTGGACTAGCGGGATGACAGATACGCAGTATTTT. The chain employs TRBV7-9 and TRBJ2-3; 12 bases line up with TRBD2. This CDR3 comprises 15 residues. The junction had 2 bases not matched to a gene; V was cut back by 4 bases and J by 3 bases. Germline V CDR1 and CDR2: SEHNR, FQNEAQ (reference sequence).

The chain combines TRBV5-7 with TRBJ2-7; TRBD2 aligns across 10 bases. TRBV5-7 is known as an ORF, though its function is uncertain. The CDR3 has 14 residues. The ends lost 3 bases at V and 5 bases at J; junction bases unmatched: 5. The CDR3 region is CASSSPGTSDEQYF. CDR3 DNA sequence: TGTGCCAGCAGCTCCCCCGGGACTAGCGACGAGCAGTACTTC.

This clone was found once. This rearrangement joins TRBV5-8 to TRBJ1-1, with TRBD1 matching over 11 bases. Germline V gene data show CDR1 as SGHTS and CDR2 as YDEGEE. V was clipped by 4 bases and J by 6 bases; unmatched bases: 5. The CDR3 is 14 residues long. The CDR3 nucleotides are TGTGCCAGCAGCACCGGACAGGGGGCGCCTGAAGCTTTCTTT. Translated: CASSTGQGAPEAFF.